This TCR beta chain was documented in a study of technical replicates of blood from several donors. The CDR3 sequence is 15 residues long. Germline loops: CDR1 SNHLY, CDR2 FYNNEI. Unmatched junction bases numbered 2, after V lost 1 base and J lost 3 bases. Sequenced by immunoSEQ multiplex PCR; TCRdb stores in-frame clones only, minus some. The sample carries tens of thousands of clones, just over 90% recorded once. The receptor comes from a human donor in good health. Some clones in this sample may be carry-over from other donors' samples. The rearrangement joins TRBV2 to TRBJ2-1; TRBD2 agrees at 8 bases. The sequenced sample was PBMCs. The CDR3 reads CASSEEAGVYNEQFF. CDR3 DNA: TGTGCCAGCAGTGAAGAAGCGGGAGTCTACAATGAGCAGTTCTTC.